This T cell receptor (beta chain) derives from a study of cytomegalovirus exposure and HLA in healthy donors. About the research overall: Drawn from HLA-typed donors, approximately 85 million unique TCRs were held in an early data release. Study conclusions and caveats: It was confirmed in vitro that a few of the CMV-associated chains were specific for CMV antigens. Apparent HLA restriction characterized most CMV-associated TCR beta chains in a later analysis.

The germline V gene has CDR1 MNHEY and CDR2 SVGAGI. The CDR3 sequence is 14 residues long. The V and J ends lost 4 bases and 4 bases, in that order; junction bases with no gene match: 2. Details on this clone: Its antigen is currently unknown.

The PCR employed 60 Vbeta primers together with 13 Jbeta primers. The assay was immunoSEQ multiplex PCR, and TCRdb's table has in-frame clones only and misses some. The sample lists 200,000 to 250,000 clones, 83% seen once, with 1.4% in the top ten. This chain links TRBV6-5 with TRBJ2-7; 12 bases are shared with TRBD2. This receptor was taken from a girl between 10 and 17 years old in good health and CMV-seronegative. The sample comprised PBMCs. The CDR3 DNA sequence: TGTGCCAGCAGTTGGACTAGCGGGGCATACGAGCAGTACTTC. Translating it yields CASSWTSGAYEQYF.